The T cell receptor beta chain described here comes from a study of blood T cell repertoires in COVID-19. Whole-study context: From T cells, B-cell-depleted T cells, or PBMCs came the material, which was cDNA or gDNA.

Authors' processing steps: Using reference gene primer amplification, nucleated cell counts were estimated. The protocol was immunoSEQ multiplex PCR, while the TCRdb copy is restricted to in-frame clones and leaves out a portion. D and trimming come from the DNA, and the V and J calls and clone size come from that table. The table shows 350,000 or so clones, with approximately 87% occurring only once. The V gene's germline CDR1 is SGHRS and CDR2 YFSETQ. The CDR3 runs 13 residues. V gave up 3 bases and J gave up 2 bases, with 8 bases separating them. Sequenced input: peripheral blood. The TCR comes from a young woman with COVID-19, enrolled during active disease. The gene calls are TRBV5-1 and TRBJ2-5; tentative D call: TRBD1 (5 bases). The DNA for the CDR3 is TGCGCCAGCAGCTCGACAGTGCAAGAGACCCAGTACTTC. It specifies CASSSTVQETQYF.